The 16 T cell receptor beta chains reported below all come from one sample, sequenced in a study of blood T cell repertoires in COVID-19. Profiling relied on immunoSEQ multiplex PCR, and the TCRdb table lists in-frame clones only, not all of them. The table records fewer than 300,000 clones, about 90% of them present only once. The sequenced sample consisted of peripheral blood. These receptor sequences come from a person between 18 and 30 years old with COVID-19, enrolled during active disease.

V gene TRBV11-2 combines with J gene TRBJ2-2, with 10 bases identical to TRBD1. Trimming at V came to 4 bases and at J to 4 bases, leaving 15 bases not matched to a gene. This CDR3 comprises 19 residues. Germline CDR1 SGHAT, CDR2 FQNNGV. The CDR3 bases are TGTGCCAGCAGCTCAAGGACAGGGGGGAGCCCTCAGGCCACCGGGGAGCTGTTTTTT. Its protein is CASSSRTGGSPQATGELFF. Using reference TRBV11-2 and TRBJ2-2 for the parts outside the CDR3, the full variable domain is EAGVAQSPRYKIIEKRQSVAFWCNPISGHATLYWYQQILGQGPKLLIQFQNNGVVDDSQLPKDRFSAERLKGVDSTLKIQPAKLEDSAVYLCASSSRTGGSPQATGELFFGEGSRLTVL.

This sequence joins TRBV7-9 and TRBJ1-2, with D hard to call. In germline, CDR1 is SEHNR, CDR2 FQNEAQ (reference sequence). The V gene lost 1 base and the J gene lost 8 bases, with 8 bases spanning the gap. This CDR3 contains 12 residues. CDR3 protein: CASSLDREGYTF. The CDR3 DNA reads as TGTGCCAGCAGCTTAGATCGGGAGGGCTACACCTTC.

J is TRBJ1-4 and V is TRBV5-6; possibly TRBD1 for D (6 bases). The CDR3 runs to 16 residues. Germline lookup yields CDR1 SGHDT and CDR2 YYEEEE. Trimming left V 4 bases short and J 2 bases short, with 15 bases between. Written as DNA, the CDR3 is TGTGCCAGCAGCACCCGGGACACCGCGACTAATGAAAAACTGTTTTTT. Translation: CASSTRDTATNEKLFF.

This chain's CDR3 is CASSSGLRETQYF. Here the CDR3 DNA reads TGCGCCAGCAGCTCGGGACTCCGGGAGACCCAGTACTTC. The chain links TRBV5-1 to TRBJ2-5; D is possibly TRBD2 (6 bases). Between the trimmed V and J ends, which lost 3 bases and 5 bases, there was a span of 11 bases. The CDR3 contains 13 residues. CDR1 SGHRS and CDR2 YFSETQ come from the germline V gene.

The V call is TRBV24-1, the J call TRBJ2-1; D gene ambiguous. This CDR3 comprises 12 residues. Germline CDR1 is KGHDR and CDR2 is SFDVKD. V shed 9 bases and J shed 8 bases, with 13 bases lying between them. The CDR3: CATSGAGDEQFF. The CDR3 nucleotides read TGTGCCACCTCAGGTGCCGGCGATGAGCAGTTCTTC.

The genes are TRBV6-1 and TRBJ1-6; tentatively, D is TRBD1 (5 bases). This CDR3 region has 14 residues. Per the germline V gene, CDR1 is MNHNS and CDR2 is SASEGT. Trimming cost V 2 bases and J 4 bases, with 6 bases left between them. DNA for the CDR3: TGTGCCAGCAGTGAACAGGGTTATAATTCACCCCTCCACTTT. Translated, it gives CASSEQGYNSPLHF.

The J gene is TRBJ2-2, the V gene TRBV11-3, with TRBD1 matching 8 bases. Losses at the gene ends were 0 bases for V and 5 bases for J; bases not matched to a gene: 14. The CDR3 totals 19 residues. Germline V gene lookup returns CDR1 SGHNT and CDR2 YENEEA. The CDR3 loop reads CASSLDRSSGGGGTGELFF. CDR3 DNA sequence: TGTGCCAGCAGCTTAGATCGGTCGTCAGGGGGCGGAGGTACCGGGGAGCTGTTTTTT.

This CDR3 is CATAASGSNEQFF. CDR3 DNA sequence: TGTGCCACCGCGGCTAGCGGGAGCAATGAGCAGTTCTTC. V is TRBV15 and J is TRBJ2-1; the match to TRBD2 covers 10 bases. J lost 6 bases, V lost 8 bases, and 4 bases had no gene match. CDR3 length: 13 amino acids. Germline V gene sequence: CDR1 LNHNV, CDR2 YYDKDF (reference sequence). The full variable domain, completed using reference TRBV15 and TRBJ2-1, is DAMVIQNPRYQVTQFGKPVTLSCSQTLNHNVMYWYQQKSSQAPKLLFHYYDKDFNNEADTPDNFQSRRPNTSFCFLDIRSPGLGDTAMYLCATAASGSNEQFFGPGTRLTVL.

The genes are TRBV6-1 and TRBJ1-1; 10 bases are a match to TRBD1. CDR1 is MNHNS and CDR2 is SASEGT in the germline V gene. V shed 1 base, J shed 9 bases, and the junction held 5 bases outside the gene matches. CDR3 length: 14 amino acids. This CDR3 reads CASSEGTGGIQAFF. DNA of the CDR3: TGTGCCAGCAGTGAAGGGACAGGGGGGATTCAAGCTTTCTTT.

The count of this clone is one. The rearrangement links TRBV14 to TRBJ2-7, with D perhaps matching TRBD1 (6 bases). Germline V CDR1 and CDR2: SGHDN, FVKESK. This CDR3 is 15 amino acids long. Trimming removed 2 bases from V and 12 bases from J, with 23 bases in between. The CDR3 loop is CASSQSGGRSWDMYF. CDR3 bases: TGTGCCAGCAGCCAAAGTGGAGGTAGAAGTTGGGACATGTACTTC.

The V call is TRBV6-2 or TRBV6-3, the J call TRBJ2-7, with 8 bases that match TRBD1. There are 14 residues in the CDR3. Germline assignment: CDR1 MNHEY and CDR2 SVGEGT. The junction had 5 bases not matched to a gene; V was cut back by 4 bases and J by 3 bases. CDR3 protein: CASSWTGPYYEQYF. The CDR3 DNA reads as TGTGCCAGCAGTTGGACAGGGCCGTACTACGAGCAGTACTTC.

This clone was counted once. The rearrangement joins TRBV5-6 to TRBJ2-1; 12 nucleotides match TRBD2. Trimming took 5 bases from V and 10 from J; bases not matched to a gene: 7. Germline values: CDR1 SGHDT, CDR2 YYEEEE. The CDR3 is 14 amino acids. This CDR3 is CASSSETSGSEQFF. Here the CDR3 DNA reads TGTGCCAGCAGTTCCGAGACTAGCGGGAGCGAGCAGTTCTTC.

V usage is TRBV4-3 and J usage is TRBJ2-2, with a weak D call TRBD2 (6 bases). The germline gives CDR1 LGHNA, CDR2 YSLEER. The CDR3 is made up of 17 amino acids. The V and J ends lost 0 bases and 6 bases respectively, with 17 bases between them. CDR3 region: CASSQDRGTGDPGELFF. The DNA of the CDR3 is TGCGCCAGCAGCCAAGATCGGGGGACTGGGGATCCCGGGGAGCTGTTTTTT.

The chain uses TRBV5-5 and TRBJ1-2; the D is unclear. CDR3 length: 12 residues. V was trimmed by 3 bases and J by 4 bases, leaving 7 bases between them. Per germline, CDR1 SGHKS and CDR2 YYEKEE (reference sequence). As DNA, the CDR3 is TGTGCCAGCAGCTCTCGGTTCTATGGCTACACCTTC. This encodes CASSSRFYGYTF.

The gene calls are TRBV13 and TRBJ1-1, with D hard to call. CDR3 length: 14 residues. The V gene lost 5 bases and the J gene lost 4 bases, with 14 bases spanning the gap. CDR1 and CDR2 (germline): PRHDT, FYEKMQ (reference sequence). This CDR3 is CASSPRGAPTEAFF. In nucleotides, the CDR3 is TGTGCCAGCAGCCCGCGGGGAGCCCCCACTGAAGCTTTCTTT.

Here the CDR3 reads CASSSRGGKAEAFF. CDR3 nucleotides: TGTGCCAGCAGCTCCCGGGGGGGTAAGGCTGAAGCTTTCTTT. The chain combines TRBV3-1 (or the pseudogene TRBV3-2) with TRBJ1-1, with D maybe TRBD1 (5 bases). The CDR3 length is 14 residues. Between the trimmed V and J ends, which lost 5 bases and 6 bases, there was a span of 16 bases. Germline CDR1 is LGHDT and CDR2 is YNNKEL (reference sequence).